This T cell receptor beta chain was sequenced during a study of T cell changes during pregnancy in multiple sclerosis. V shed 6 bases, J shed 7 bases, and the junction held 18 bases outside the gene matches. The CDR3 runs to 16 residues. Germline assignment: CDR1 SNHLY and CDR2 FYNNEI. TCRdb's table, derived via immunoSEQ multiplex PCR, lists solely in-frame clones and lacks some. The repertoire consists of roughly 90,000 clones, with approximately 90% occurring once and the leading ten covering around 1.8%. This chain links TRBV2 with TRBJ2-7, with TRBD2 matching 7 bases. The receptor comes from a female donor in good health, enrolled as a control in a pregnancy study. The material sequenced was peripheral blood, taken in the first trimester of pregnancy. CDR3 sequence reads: CASRPRSGGGIREQYF. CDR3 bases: TGTGCCAGCAGGCCCCGGTCGGGCGGGGGAATTCGGGAGCAGTACTTC.